This entry describes one T cell receptor beta chain. Antigen: not known. Peptide-pool stimulation followed by sequencing identified expanded antigen-specific CD4+ clonotypes in the ViraFEST assay. Between days 9 and 10 of culture, CD4+ T cells were separated out. None of the vaccinated had previously contracted SARS-CoV-2, and their nucleocapsid antibodies tested negative. Assay used: immunoSEQ multiplex PCR; TCRdb lists only in-frame clones, some missing. Of roughly 75,000 clones in the sample, over 65% are singletons; the top ten hold 4%. This sample is drawn from a study of vaccination effects on CD4 cells after COVID-19. CDR1 and CDR2 from the germline V gene are SGHRS and YFSETQ. The CDR3 consists of 16 residues. Unmatched junction bases numbered 4, after V lost 0 bases and J lost 6 bases.

The clonotype was recovered from a human donor who received a COVID-19 vaccine. This specimen consisted of CD4+ T cells from PBMCs cultured with HCoV-OC43 spike peptides, obtained before COVID-19 vaccination. Documented subset: HCoV-OC43 spike overlapping peptide pool stimulation. The V call is TRBV5-1, the J call TRBJ2-2, with 11 nucleotides matching TRBD2. CDR3 in DNA: TGCGCCAGCAGCTTGGCCACTAGCGGGGGCCCCGGGGAGCTGTTTTTT. Its protein product is CASSLATSGGPGELFF.